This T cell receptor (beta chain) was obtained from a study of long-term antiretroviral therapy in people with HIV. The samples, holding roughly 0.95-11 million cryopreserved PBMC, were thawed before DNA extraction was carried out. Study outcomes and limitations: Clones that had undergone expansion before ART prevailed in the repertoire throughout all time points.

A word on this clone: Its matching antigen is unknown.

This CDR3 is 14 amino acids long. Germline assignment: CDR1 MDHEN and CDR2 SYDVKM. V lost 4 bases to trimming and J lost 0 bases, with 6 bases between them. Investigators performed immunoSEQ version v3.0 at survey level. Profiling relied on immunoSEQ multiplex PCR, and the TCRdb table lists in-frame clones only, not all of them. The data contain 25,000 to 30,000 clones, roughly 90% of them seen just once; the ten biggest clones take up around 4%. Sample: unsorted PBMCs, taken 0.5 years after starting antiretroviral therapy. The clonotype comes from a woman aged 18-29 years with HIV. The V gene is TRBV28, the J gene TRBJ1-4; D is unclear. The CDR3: CASSWGATNEKLFF. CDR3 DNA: TGTGCCAGCAGTTGGGGTGCAACTAATGAAAAACTGTTTTTT.